This T cell receptor beta chain was profiled in a study of control samples from healthy donors and cancer patients. The data were produced by immunoSEQ multiplex PCR, yet TCRdb's version contains in-frame clones alone and is incomplete. Seen here are 160,000 or so clones, around 94% observed once, and the top ten hold 14%. The germline gives CDR1 MNHEY, CDR2 SMNVEV (reference sequence). This CDR3 region has 12 residues. The V end lost 5 bases, the J end lost 8 bases, and 9 bases lay between the germline ends. The sequenced sample was PBMCs. The chain combines TRBV27 with TRBJ2-2, with a tentative D call TRBD1 (5 bases). This receptor was identified in a man between 60 and 75 years old with colorectal cancer. CDR3 nucleotides: TGTGCCAGCAGTAACAGGCTTGGGGAGCTGTTTTTT. Residues: CASSNRLGELFF.